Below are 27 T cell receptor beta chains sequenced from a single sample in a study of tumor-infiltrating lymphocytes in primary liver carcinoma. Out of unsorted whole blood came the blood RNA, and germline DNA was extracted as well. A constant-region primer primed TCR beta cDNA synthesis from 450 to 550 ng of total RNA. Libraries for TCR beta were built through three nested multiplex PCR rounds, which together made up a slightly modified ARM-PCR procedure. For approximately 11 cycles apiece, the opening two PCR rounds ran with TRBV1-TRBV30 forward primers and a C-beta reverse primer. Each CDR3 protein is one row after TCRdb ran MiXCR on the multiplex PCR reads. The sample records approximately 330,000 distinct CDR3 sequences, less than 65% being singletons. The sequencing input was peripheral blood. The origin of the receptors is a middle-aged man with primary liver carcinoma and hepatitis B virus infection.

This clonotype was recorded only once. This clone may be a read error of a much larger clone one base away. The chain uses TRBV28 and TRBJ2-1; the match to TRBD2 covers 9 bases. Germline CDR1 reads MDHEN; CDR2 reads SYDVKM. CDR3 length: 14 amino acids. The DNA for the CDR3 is TGTGCCAGCAGGGATAGCGGGGGCTACAATGATCAGTTCTTC. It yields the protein CASRDSGGYNDQFF.

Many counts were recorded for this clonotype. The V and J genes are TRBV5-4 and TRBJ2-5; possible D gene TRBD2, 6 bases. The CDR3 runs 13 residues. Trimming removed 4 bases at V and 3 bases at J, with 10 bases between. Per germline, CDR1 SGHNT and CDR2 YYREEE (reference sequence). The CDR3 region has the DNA TGTGCCAGCAGCGCGGGGCGAGAAGAGACCCAGTACTTC. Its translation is CASSAGREETQYF.

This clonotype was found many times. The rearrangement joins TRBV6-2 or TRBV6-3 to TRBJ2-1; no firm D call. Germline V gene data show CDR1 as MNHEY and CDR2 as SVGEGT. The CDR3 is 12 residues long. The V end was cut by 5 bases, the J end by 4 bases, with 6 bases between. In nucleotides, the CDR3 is TGTGCCAGCAGTAGAGTTTACAATGAGCAGTTCTTC. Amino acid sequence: CASSRVYNEQFF.

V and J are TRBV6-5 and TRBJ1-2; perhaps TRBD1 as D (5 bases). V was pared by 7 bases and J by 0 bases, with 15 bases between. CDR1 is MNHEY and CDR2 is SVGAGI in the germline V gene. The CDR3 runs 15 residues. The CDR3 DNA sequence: TGTGCCAGCATAAATGGCGGGGCCACTAACTATGGCTACACCTTC. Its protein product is CASINGGATNYGYTF.

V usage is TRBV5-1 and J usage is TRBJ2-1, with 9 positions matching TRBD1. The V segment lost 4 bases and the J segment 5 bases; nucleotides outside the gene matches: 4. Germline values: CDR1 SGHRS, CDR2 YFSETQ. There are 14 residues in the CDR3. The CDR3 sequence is CASSRTGDNNEQFF. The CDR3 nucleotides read TGCGCCAGCAGCCGGACAGGGGATAACAATGAGCAGTTCTTC.

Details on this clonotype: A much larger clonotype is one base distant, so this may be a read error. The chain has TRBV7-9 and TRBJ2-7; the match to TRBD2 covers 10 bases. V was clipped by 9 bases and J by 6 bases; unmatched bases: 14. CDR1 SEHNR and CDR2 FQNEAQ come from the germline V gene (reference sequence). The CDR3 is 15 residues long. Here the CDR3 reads CASAPLASGSSEQYF. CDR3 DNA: TGTGCCAGTGCTCCATTGGCTAGCGGGAGTAGCGAGCAGTACTTC.

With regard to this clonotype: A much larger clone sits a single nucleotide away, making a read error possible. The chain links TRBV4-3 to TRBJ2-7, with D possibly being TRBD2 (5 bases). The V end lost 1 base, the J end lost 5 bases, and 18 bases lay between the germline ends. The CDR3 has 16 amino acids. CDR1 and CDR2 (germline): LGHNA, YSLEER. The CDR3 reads CASSQGSLGTIHEQYF. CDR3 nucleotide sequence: TGCGCCAGCAGCCAAGGGTCACTAGGAACTATCCACGAGCAGTACTTC.

CDR3 DNA sequence: TGTGCCAGCAGTCGAGTGGGGGGGGGTAATAAAGACGAGCAGTACTTC. As protein: CASSRVGGGNKDEQYF. The genes are TRBV28 and TRBJ2-7, with 7 nucleotides matching TRBD2. CDR3 length: 16 residues. J lost 5 bases, V lost 5 bases, and 15 bases had no gene match. Germline CDR1 and CDR2: MDHEN and SYDVKM.

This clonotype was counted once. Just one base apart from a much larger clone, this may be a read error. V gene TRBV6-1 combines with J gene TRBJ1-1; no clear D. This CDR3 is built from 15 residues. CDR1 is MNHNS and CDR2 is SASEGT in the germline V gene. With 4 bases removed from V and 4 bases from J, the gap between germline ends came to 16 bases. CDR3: CASSVKVNMSTEAFF. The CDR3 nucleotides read TGTGCCAGCAGTGTCAAGGTCAACATGAGCACTGAAGCTTTCTTT.

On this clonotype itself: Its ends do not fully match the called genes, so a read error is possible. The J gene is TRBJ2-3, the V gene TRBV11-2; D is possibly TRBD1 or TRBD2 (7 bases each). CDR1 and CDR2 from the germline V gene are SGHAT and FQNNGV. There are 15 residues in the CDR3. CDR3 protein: CASSLAWSGTDTQYF. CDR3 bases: TGTGCCAGCAGCTTAGCCTGGAGCGGGACAGATACACAGTATTTT.

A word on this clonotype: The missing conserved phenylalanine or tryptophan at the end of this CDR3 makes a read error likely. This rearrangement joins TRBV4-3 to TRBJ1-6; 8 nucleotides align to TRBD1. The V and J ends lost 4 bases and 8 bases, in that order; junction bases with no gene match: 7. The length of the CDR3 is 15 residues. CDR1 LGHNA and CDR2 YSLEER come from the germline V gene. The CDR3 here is CASSPTAGGDSPLHL. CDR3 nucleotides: TGCGCCAGCAGCCCTACAGCAGGGGGCGATTCACCCCTCCACCTT.

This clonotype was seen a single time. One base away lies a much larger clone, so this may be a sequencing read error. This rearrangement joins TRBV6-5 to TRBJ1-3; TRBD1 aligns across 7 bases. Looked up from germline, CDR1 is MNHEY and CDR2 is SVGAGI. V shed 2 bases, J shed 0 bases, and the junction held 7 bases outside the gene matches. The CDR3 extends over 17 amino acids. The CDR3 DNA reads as TGTGCCAGCAGTTACGACAGGGAGACGATCTCTGGAAACACCATATATTTT. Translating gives CASSYDRETISGNTIYF.

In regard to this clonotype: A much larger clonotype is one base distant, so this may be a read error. For the CDR3, the DNA is TGTGTCAGCAGTTACGCGGGAGGGCCGTACGAGCAGTACTTC. It is translated as CVSSYAGGPYEQYF. The rearrangement joins TRBV6-5 to TRBJ2-7, with 9 bases lining up with TRBD2. This CDR3 has 14 amino acids. The germline V gene has CDR1 MNHEY and CDR2 SVGAGI.

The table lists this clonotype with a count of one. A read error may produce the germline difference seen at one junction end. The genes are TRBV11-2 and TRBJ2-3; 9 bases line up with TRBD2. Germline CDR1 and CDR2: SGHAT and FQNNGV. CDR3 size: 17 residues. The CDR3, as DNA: TGTGCCATCAGCTTAGAGGGGACTAGCAGAAGTGGGTATACGCAGTATTTT. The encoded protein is CAISLEGTSRSGYTQYF.

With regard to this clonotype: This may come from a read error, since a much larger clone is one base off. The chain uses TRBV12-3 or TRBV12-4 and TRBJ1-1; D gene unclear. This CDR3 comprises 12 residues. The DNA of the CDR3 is TGTGCCAGCAGTCCACTACGCACTGGAGCTTTCTTT. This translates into CASSPLRTGAFF.

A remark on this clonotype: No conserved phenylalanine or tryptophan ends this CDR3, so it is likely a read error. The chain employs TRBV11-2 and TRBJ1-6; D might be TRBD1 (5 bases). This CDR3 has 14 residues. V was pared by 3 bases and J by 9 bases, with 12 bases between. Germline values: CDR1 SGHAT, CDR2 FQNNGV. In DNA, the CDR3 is TGTGCCAGCAGCTTTCCCAGGGAAGGTTCACCCCTCCACTTA. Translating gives CASSFPREGSPLHL.

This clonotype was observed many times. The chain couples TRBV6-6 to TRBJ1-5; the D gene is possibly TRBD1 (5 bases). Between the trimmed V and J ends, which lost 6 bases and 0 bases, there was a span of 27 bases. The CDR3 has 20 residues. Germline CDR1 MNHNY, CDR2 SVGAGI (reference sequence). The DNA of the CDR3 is TGTGCCAGCAGCACAAACCCTGAGAGGGGACCCTGGAATAGCAATCAGCCCCAGCATTTT. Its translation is CASSTNPERGPWNSNQPQHF.

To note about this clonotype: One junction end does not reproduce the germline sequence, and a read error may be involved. As DNA, the CDR3 is TGTGTCAGCAGCTTAAAAGGGCCTCAGGGTGAGCAGTTCTTC. It codes for CVSSLKGPQGEQFF. The rearrangement uses TRBV11-2 and TRBJ2-1, with D possibly being TRBD1 (5 bases). Germline V lookup: CDR1 SGHAT, CDR2 FQNNGV. The length of the CDR3 is 14 residues.

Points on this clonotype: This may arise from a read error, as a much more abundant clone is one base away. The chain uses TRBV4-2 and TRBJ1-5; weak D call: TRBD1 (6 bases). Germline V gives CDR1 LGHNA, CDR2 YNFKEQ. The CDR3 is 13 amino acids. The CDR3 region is CASSQDPGQPQRF. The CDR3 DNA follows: TGTGCCAGCAGCCAAGATCCAGGACAGCCCCAGCGTTTT.

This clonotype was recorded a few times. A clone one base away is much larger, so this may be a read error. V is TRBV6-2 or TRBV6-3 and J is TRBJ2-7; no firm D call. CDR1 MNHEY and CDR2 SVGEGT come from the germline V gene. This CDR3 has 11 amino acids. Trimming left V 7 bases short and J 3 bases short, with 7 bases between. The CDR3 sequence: CASIPLYEQYF. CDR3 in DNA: TGTGCCAGCATCCCCCTCTACGAGCAGTACTTC.

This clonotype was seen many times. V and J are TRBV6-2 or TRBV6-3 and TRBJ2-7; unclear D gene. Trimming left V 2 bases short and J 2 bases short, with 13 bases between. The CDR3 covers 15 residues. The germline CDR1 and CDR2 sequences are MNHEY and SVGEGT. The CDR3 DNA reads TGTGCCAGCAGTTACGGGTCGGGTGTAACCTACGAGCAGTACTTC. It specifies CASSYGSGVTYEQYF.

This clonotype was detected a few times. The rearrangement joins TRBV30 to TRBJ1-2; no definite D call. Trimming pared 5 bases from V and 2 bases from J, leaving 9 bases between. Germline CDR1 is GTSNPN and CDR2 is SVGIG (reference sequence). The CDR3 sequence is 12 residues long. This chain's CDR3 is CAWGQVNYGYTF. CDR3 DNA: TGTGCCTGGGGCCAGGTGAACTATGGCTACACCTTC.

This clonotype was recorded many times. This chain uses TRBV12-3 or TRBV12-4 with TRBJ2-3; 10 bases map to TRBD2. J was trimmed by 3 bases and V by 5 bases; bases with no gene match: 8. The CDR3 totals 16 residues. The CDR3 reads CASSPSGRASTDTQYF. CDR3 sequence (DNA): TGTGCCAGCAGTCCCAGCGGGAGGGCCTCGACAGATACGCAGTATTTT.

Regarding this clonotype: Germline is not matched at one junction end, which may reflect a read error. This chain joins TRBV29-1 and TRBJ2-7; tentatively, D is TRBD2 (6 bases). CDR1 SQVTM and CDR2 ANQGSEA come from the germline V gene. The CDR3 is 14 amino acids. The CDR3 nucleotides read TGCAGCGCCCACCGCGGAGGCGGGACGAGGGAGCAATACTTC. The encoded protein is CSAHRGGGTREQYF.

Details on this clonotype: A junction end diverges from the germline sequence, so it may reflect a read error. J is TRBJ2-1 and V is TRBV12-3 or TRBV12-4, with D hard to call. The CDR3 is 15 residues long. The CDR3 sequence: CASSLRWESYNGQFF. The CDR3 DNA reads TGTGCCAGCAGTTTAAGATGGGAATCATACAATGGGCAGTTCTTC.

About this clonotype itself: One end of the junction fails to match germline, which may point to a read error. The CDR3 spells CASSHRGRSSPLHF. In nucleotides, the CDR3 is TGTGCAAGCAGCCACAGGGGAAGATCGTCACCCCTCCACTTT. This sequence joins TRBV12-3 or TRBV12-4 and TRBJ1-6, with 7 bases that match TRBD1. CDR3 size: 14 residues.

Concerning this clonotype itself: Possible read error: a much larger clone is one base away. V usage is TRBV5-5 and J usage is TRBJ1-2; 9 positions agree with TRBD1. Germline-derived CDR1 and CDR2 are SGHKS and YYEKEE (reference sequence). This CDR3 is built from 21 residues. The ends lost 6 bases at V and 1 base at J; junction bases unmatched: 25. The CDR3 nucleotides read TGTGCCAGCATCCCGGCGCCGTCCCCACAGGGGGCTGTTCTCAATAACTATGGCTACACCTTC. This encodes CASIPAPSPQGAVLNNYGYTF.